Each of the 21 T cell receptor beta chains below was sequenced from the same sample in a study of T cell changes during pregnancy in multiple sclerosis. Using immunoSEQ multiplex PCR, the repertoire was profiled, and TCRdb retains in-frame clones only, with some absent. The sample has 45,000 or so clones; approximately 90% are singletons. The sample in question was peripheral blood, obtained in the first trimester of pregnancy. Receptors were obtained from a female donor with multiple sclerosis, enrolled in a pregnancy study.

The V gene is TRBV18, the J gene TRBJ1-3; no clear D. Germline CDR1 KGHSH, CDR2 LQKENI. The CDR3 is 16 residues long. The V and J ends lost 3 bases and 2 bases respectively, with 14 bases between them. The CDR3 region is CASSPFGEAAGNTIYF. CDR3 in DNA: TGTGCCAGCTCACCTTTCGGGGAGGCAGCTGGAAACACCATATATTTT. The full variable domain, its missing parts supplied by reference TRBV18 and TRBJ1-3, is NAGVMQNPRHLVRRRGQEARLRCSPMKGHSHVYWYRQLPEEGLKFMVYLQKENIIDESGMPKERFSAEFPKEGPSILRIQQVVRGDSAAYFCASSPFGEAAGNTIYFGEGSWLTVV.

The gene calls are TRBV11-3 and TRBJ1-1, with no clear D. The V and J ends lost 0 bases and 6 bases respectively, with 8 bases between them. Germline V CDR1 and CDR2: SGHNT, YENEEA. The length of the CDR3 is 13 residues. The CDR3 spells CASSLDLQAEAFF. DNA of the CDR3: TGTGCCAGCAGCTTAGATCTCCAGGCTGAAGCTTTCTTT.

This clone was detected a few times. The chain carries TRBV2 and TRBJ1-1, with D possibly matching TRBD1 (5 bases). In germline, CDR1 is SNHLY, CDR2 FYNNEI. Trimming took 10 bases from V and 5 from J, leaving 17 bases between them. This CDR3 is built from 13 residues. CDR3 region: CATLREGRTEAFF. In nucleotides, the CDR3 is TGTGCCACACTGAGGGAGGGACGGACTGAAGCTTTCTTT.

The chain links TRBV19 to TRBJ1-5, with 12 nucleotides matching TRBD1. Germline CDR1 LNHDA, CDR2 SQIVND (reference sequence). The length of the CDR3 is 17 residues. V lost 4 bases, J lost 0 bases, and 4 bases stayed unmatched. The CDR3 region has the DNA TGTGCCAGTAGTAAGGGACAGGGGGCTAGTAGCAATCAGCCCCAGCATTTT. Amino acid sequence: CASSKGQGASSNQPQHF.

The gene calls are TRBV30 and TRBJ1-6; D might be TRBD1 (5 bases). Looked up from germline, CDR1 is GTSNPN and CDR2 is SVGIG (reference sequence). V dropped 3 bases and J dropped 7 bases, with 16 bases sitting between them. The CDR3 length is 15 residues. The CDR3 protein is CAWSGKGRWNSPLHF. The DNA of the CDR3 is TGTGCCTGGAGCGGAAAGGGGAGGTGGAATTCACCCCTCCACTTT.

The chain uses TRBV7-3 and TRBJ1-2, with 9 positions matching TRBD1. V was pared by 5 bases and J by 2 bases, with 3 bases of the junction left unmatched. This CDR3 region has 14 residues. The germline V gene has CDR1 SGHTA and CDR2 FQGTGA. The CDR3 loop reads CASSPGQGNYGYTF. The CDR3 DNA follows: TGTGCCAGCAGCCCCGGACAGGGGAACTATGGCTACACCTTC.

The chain employs TRBV5-1 and TRBJ2-5; possibly TRBD1 for D (6 bases). Germline V gives CDR1 SGHRS, CDR2 YFSETQ. V was trimmed by 0 bases and J by 1 base, leaving 7 bases between them. CDR3 length: 14 amino acids. The CDR3 DNA reads as TGCGCCAGCAGCTTGGACAGGGCCCAAGAGACCCAGTACTTC. Its translation is CASSLDRAQETQYF.

V and J are TRBV9 and TRBJ2-1, with 8 bases that match TRBD2. V shed 3 bases, J shed 4 bases, and the junction held 3 bases outside the gene matches. This CDR3 contains 14 residues. Looked up from germline, CDR1 is SGDLS and CDR2 is YYNGEE. CDR3 coding DNA: TGTGCCAGCAGCGCCCGACTAGCGTACAATGAGCAGTTCTTC. Translated: CASSARLAYNEQFF.

The chain recombines TRBV28 with TRBJ2-7, with TRBD2 identical over 9 bases. The germline gives CDR1 MDHEN, CDR2 SYDVKM. After removal of 9 bases from V and 0 bases from J, the junction contained 21 bases not matched to a gene. The CDR3 covers 19 residues. CDR3 amino acids: CASNPMGLAGRGSSYEQYF. The CDR3 nucleotides are TGTGCCAGTAATCCTATGGGGCTAGCGGGGCGCGGGAGCTCCTACGAGCAGTACTTC.

V is TRBV18 and J is TRBJ1-1; possibly TRBD1 for D (6 bases). The CDR3 spans 15 residues. Germline CDR1 is KGHSH and CDR2 is LQKENI. Trimming cost V 2 bases and J 5 bases, with 15 bases left between them. The CDR3 DNA reads as TGTGCCAGCTCACCAAATCCCGGCAGGGGTACTGAAGCTTTCTTT. Translating gives CASSPNPGRGTEAFF.

V gene TRBV9 combines with J gene TRBJ2-7, with TRBD1 as a possible D gene (5 bases). Germline values: CDR1 SGDLS, CDR2 YYNGEE. V was pared by 7 bases and J by 0 bases, with 11 bases between. CDR3 length: 13 amino acids. The CDR3 DNA reads TGTGCCAGCTCCGCAGGGAACTCCTACGAGCAGTACTTC. Protein: CASSAGNSYEQYF.

The chain recombines TRBV2 with TRBJ1-6, with a tentative D call TRBD1 (5 bases). Germline CDR1 reads SNHLY; CDR2 reads FYNNEI. The CDR3 runs 15 residues. With 4 bases removed from V and 3 bases from J, the gap between germline ends came to 10 bases. CDR3: CASSVQGNYNSPLHF. CDR3 DNA sequence: TGTGCCAGCAGTGTGCAGGGAAACTATAATTCACCCCTCCACTTT.

The chain recombines TRBV30 with TRBJ1-2; unclear D gene. The CDR3 extends over 15 amino acids. Trimming shortened V by 0 bases and J by 4 bases, and 15 bases separated the two germline ends. CDR1 and CDR2 from the germline V gene are GTSNPN and SVGIG (reference sequence). For the CDR3, the DNA is TGTGCCTGGAGTGTATGGCGTCTTGGGAGCTATGGCTACACCTTC. Its protein product is CAWSVWRLGSYGYTF. The full variable domain, its missing parts supplied by reference TRBV30 and TRBJ1-2, is SQTIHQWPATLVQPVGSPLSLECTVEGTSNPNLYWYRQAAGRGLQLLFYSVGIGQISSEVPQNLSASRPQDRQFILSSKKLLLSDSGFYLCAWSVWRLGSYGYTFGSGTRLTVV.

The rearrangement joins TRBV7-9 to TRBJ2-7, with 11 bases matching TRBD2. Germline V lookup: CDR1 SEHNR, CDR2 FQNEAQ (reference sequence). With 3 bases clipped from V and 5 bases from J, the junction kept 6 bases outside the gene matches. The CDR3 extends over 15 amino acids. In DNA, the CDR3 is TGTGCCAGCAGCTTCGCTAGCGGGGGGTACCACGAGCAGTACTTC. Translating gives CASSFASGGYHEQYF.

This sequence joins TRBV30 and TRBJ1-4; no clear D gene. CDR3 size: 14 residues. Germline CDR1 GTSNPN, CDR2 SVGIG (reference sequence). With 3 bases removed from V and 8 bases from J, the gap between germline ends came to 16 bases. The CDR3 here is CAWSRKRIREKLFF. CDR3 bases: TGTGCCTGGAGCCGGAAGCGGATAAGGGAAAAACTGTTTTTT.

J is TRBJ1-1 and V is TRBV6-6; D not certain. V was trimmed by 4 bases and J by 4 bases, leaving 10 bases between them. The germline V gene has CDR1 MNHNY and CDR2 SVGAGI (reference sequence). This CDR3 comprises 13 residues. The CDR3 protein is CASSWAAATEAFF. The DNA for the CDR3 is TGTGCCAGCAGTTGGGCAGCCGCCACTGAAGCTTTCTTT.

The rearrangement joins TRBV30 to TRBJ2-4; weak D call: TRBD1 (6 bases). The germline V gene encodes CDR1 GTSNPN and CDR2 SVGIG (reference sequence). With 1 base removed from V and 5 bases from J, the gap between germline ends came to 9 bases. The CDR3 is made up of 13 amino acids. CDR3 sequence: CAWSGGPQNIQYF. The DNA for the CDR3 is TGTGCCTGGAGTGGGGGGCCTCAAAACATTCAGTACTTC.

The V and J genes are TRBV15 and TRBJ2-3, with a tentative D call TRBD1 (5 bases). Germline lookup yields CDR1 LNHNV and CDR2 YYDKDF (reference sequence). V gave up 0 bases and J gave up 1 base, with 11 bases separating them. The CDR3 contains 16 residues. The CDR3 nucleotides are TGTGCCACCAGCAGAGATGGGGCTTGGGGCACAGATACGCAGTATTTT. It codes for CATSRDGAWGTDTQYF.

In its sample, this clone was seen once. The rearrangement uses TRBV28 and TRBJ2-7; 8 bases are a match to TRBD2. Germline V gene sequence: CDR1 MDHEN, CDR2 SYDVKM. The V and J ends lost 6 bases and 5 bases, in that order; junction bases with no gene match: 12. The CDR3 extends over 15 amino acids. The CDR3 bases are TGTGCCAGCAGGCCGGGGGGGGTAGTTCGGGACGAGCAGTACTTC. Translation gives CASRPGGVVRDEQYF. The complete variable domain, with remaining parts taken from reference TRBV28 and TRBJ2-7, reads DVKVTQSSRYLVKRTGEKVFLECVQDMDHENMFWYRQDPGLGLRLIYFSYDVKMKEKGDIPEGYSVSREKKERFSLILESASTNQTSMYLCASRPGGVVRDEQYFGPGTRLTVT.

This chain joins TRBV4-1 and TRBJ2-2, with D perhaps TRBD2 (5 bases). V lost 0 bases and J 6 bases, leaving 17 bases between the germline ends. From germline, CDR1 is MGHRA and CDR2 YSYEKL. This CDR3 region has 17 residues. CDR3 bases: TGCGCCAGCAGCCAAGATCCTCGCGGGCCGATGGCCGGGGAGCTGTTTTTT. This sequence encodes CASSQDPRGPMAGELFF.

The chain carries TRBV9 and TRBJ2-3; TRBD2 matches 12 bases. The trim removed 3 bases at V and 0 bases at J, leaving 11 bases unmatched. CDR1 SGDLS and CDR2 YYNGEE come from the germline V gene. The CDR3 sequence is 19 residues long. The CDR3 sequence is CASSAGTSGSVTSTDTQYF. Here the CDR3 DNA reads TGTGCCAGCAGCGCGGGGACTAGCGGGTCGGTTACTAGCACAGATACGCAGTATTTT.